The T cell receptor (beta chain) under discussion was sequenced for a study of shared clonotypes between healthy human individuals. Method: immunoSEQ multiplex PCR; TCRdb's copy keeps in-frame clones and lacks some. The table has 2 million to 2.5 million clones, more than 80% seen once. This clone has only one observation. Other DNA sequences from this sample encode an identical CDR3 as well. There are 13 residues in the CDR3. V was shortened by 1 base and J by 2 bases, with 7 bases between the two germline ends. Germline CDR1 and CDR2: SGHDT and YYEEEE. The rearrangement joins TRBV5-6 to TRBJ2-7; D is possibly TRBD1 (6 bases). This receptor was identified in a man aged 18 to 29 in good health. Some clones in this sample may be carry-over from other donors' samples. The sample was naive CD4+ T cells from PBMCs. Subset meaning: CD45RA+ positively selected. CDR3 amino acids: CASSLNRAYEQYF. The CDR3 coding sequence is TGTGCCAGCAGCTTGAACAGGGCCTACGAGCAGTACTTC.